These T cell receptor beta chains were read from a single sample in a study of regulatory T cells in long-lasting Graves disease. TCRdb reprocessed the multiplex PCR reads via MiXCR and lists one record per CDR3 protein. The profile shows around 320,000 distinct CDR3 sequences, 16% of them singletons. This sample was shared with a second study, whose subject was T cells in Graves' hyperthyroidism and ophthalmopathy.

The sequencing used peripheral blood mononuclear cells (PBMCs), collected at new diagnosis, from a patient treated with antithyroid drugs. These receptor sequences come from a man aged 40-49 years with Graves disease. The CDR3 runs from the conserved cysteine through the conserved F or W. D genes are given only for firm matches. Size tells how often a clone was seen (once, few, many) or the class of an expanded clone, and some rows leave it out.

TRBV5-6	TRBJ1-2	TRBD1	NA	TGTGCCAGCAGCCGCCGGACCTTCGCGACAGGGCGCAACTATGGCTACACCTTC	CASSRRTFATGRNYGYTF
TRBV9	TRBJ2-5	TRBD1	many	TGTGCCAGCAGCGGACGGGACAGGGAGACCCAGTACTTC	CASSGRDRETQYF
TRBV7-2	TRBJ2-1	NA	NA	TGTGCCAGCAGCCGCGGCAGGGACAATGAGCAGTTCTTC	CASSRGRDNEQFF
TRBV11-2	TRBJ2-1	NA	few	TGTGCCGGCAGCCCCCGACGGCTCAATTACAATGAGCAGTTCTTC	CAGSPRRLNYNEQFF
TRBV7-7	TRBJ2-1	NA	few	TGTGCCAGCAGCCTCGACAGGTTCTCCTACAATGAGCAGTTCTTC	CASSLDRFSYNEQFF
TRBV28	TRBJ2-3	TRBD2	many	TGTGCCAGCACCACGGGAGGGACTAGCGAGTATTTT	CASTTGGTSEYF
TRBV6-2/TRBV6-3	TRBJ1-4	NA	few	TGTGCCAGCAGTGAAGCGATGGACGGATATCGTGGAAAACTGTTTTTT	CASSEAMDGYRGKLFF
TRBV12-3/TRBV12-4	TRBJ2-3	TRBD2	many	TGTGCCAGCAGTGTGGCGGGGGGGCCTTGGGATACGCAGTATTTT	CASSVAGGPWDTQYF
TRBV27	TRBJ2-1	NA	many	TGTGCCAGCAGTGGCCTAGTCAGGGGTTCCTACAATGAGCAGTTCTTC	CASSGLVRGSYNEQFF
TRBV7-3	TRBJ2-1	NA	many	TGTGCCAGCAGCAATAAACCCCCCTACAATGAGCAGTTCTTC	CASSNKPPYNEQFF
TRBV28	TRBJ2-3	NA	many	TGTGCCAGCAGTTCGGTGTTCGATACGCAGTATTTT	CASSSVFDTQYF
TRBV30	TRBJ2-5	NA	many	TGTGTCTGGAGTGTGGGGGGAGAGACCCAGTACTTC	CVWSVGGETQYF
TRBV15	TRBJ1-2	NA	many	TGTGCCACCAGCAGAGATCGATGGGCTTCCAACTATGGCTACACCTTC	CATSRDRWASNYGYTF
TRBV11-2	TRBJ2-3	TRBD1	NA	TGTGCCAGCAGCTTACCGTACCGGGACAGGGGTTCAGATACGCAGTATTTT	CASSLPYRDRGSDTQYF
TRBV2	TRBJ1-1	TRBD1	many	TGTGCCAGCAGTGGACAGGGGCGTGGAACTGAAGCTTTCTTT	CASSGQGRGTEAFF
TRBV5-1	TRBJ2-1	NA	many	TGCGCCAGCAGCTTGGATCCGGGGACGGAGCAGTTCTTC	CASSLDPGTEQFF
TRBV11-2	TRBJ1-1	NA	NA	TGTGCCAGCAGCTCCCGCCCCATGAACACTGAAGCTTTCTTT	CASSSRPMNTEAFF
TRBV2	TRBJ2-2	NA	many	TGTGCCAGCAGTGAAACCGGGGCCGATTACACCGGGGAGCTGTTTTTT	CASSETGADYTGELFF
TRBV24-1	TRBJ2-3	TRBD1	few	TGTGCCACCAGTGGTTCTGGACAGGGGGCATCAGATACGCAGTATTTT	CATSGSGQGASDTQYF
TRBV20-1	TRBJ2-4	TRBD1	many	TGCAGTGCTAAAGGACAGGGGGCGCCCAAAAACATTCAGTACTTC	CSAKGQGAPKNIQYF
TRBV10-3	TRBJ1-3	NA	few	TGTGCCATCAGTGGGGGCCCTTCTGGAAACACCATATATTTT	CAISGGPSGNTIYF
TRBV9	TRBJ2-5	NA	many	TGTGCCAGCAGCGTAGGGGGCGGGGGCACCGCCCGGGAGACCCAGTACTTC	CASSVGGGGTARETQYF
TRBV20-1	TRBJ2-1	TRBD2	many	TGCAGTGCTAGAGAATTGGCTAGCGGGGGGTACAATGAGCAGTTCTTC	CSARELASGGYNEQFF
TRBV3-1	TRBJ2-5	NA	NA	TGTGCCAGCAGCCAAGATCAGAGTAGGCGTAGCGAGACCCAGTACTTC	CASSQDQSRRSETQYF
TRBV28	TRBJ2-1	TRBD2	many	TGTGCCGCCACTAGCGGGGGGAAACCAAATTCCTACAATGAGCAGTTCTTC	CAATSGGKPNSYNEQFF
TRBV6-1	TRBJ2-7	NA	many	TGTGCCAGCAGTCAGGACCTAATGCAGTACTTC	CASSQDLMQYF
TRBV12-5	TRBJ1-2	NA	many	TGTGCTAGTGGTTCGCCGAGGGGGGATCGCTATGGCTACACCTTC	CASGSPRGDRYGYTF
TRBV20-1	TRBJ2-3	NA	few	TGCAGTGCTGATCGCGGGGGCACAGATACGCAGTATTTT	CSADRGGTDTQYF
TRBV24-1	TRBJ2-2	TRBD1	NA	TGTGCCACCAGTGATTTGCGTCTAGGGGACAGGGTAAACACCGGGGAGCTGTTTTTT	CATSDLRLGDRVNTGELFF
TRBV6-2/TRBV6-3	TRBJ2-5	NA	NA	TGTGCCAGCAGTGAACTCGGACAAGAGACCCAGTACTTC	CASSELGQETQYF
TRBV28	TRBJ1-2	NA	few	TGTGCCAGCAGTCCCCAGGGGCGAAACTATGGCTACACCTTC	CASSPQGRNYGYTF
TRBV19	TRBJ1-1	NA	many	TGTGCCAGTAGTATTCGCAGCACTGAAGCTTTCTTT	CASSIRSTEAFF
TRBV5-1	TRBJ1-2	NA	many	TGCGCCAGCAGCTTGGAGGGCAGGGGCCTCGATGGCTACACCTTC	CASSLEGRGLDGYTF
TRBV7-9	TRBJ2-1	NA	few	TGTGCCGGGCATGGGGACAATGAGCAGTTCTTC	CAGHGDNEQFF
TRBV7-8	TRBJ1-5	NA	many	TGTGCCAGCAGCTTAGAGGTTGGACAGTTTCAGCCCCAGCATTTT	CASSLEVGQFQPQHF
TRBV28	TRBJ2-7	TRBD1	many	TGTGCCAGCCAAAAGTACGGGACAGGGGACGAGCAGTACTTC	CASQKYGTGDEQYF
TRBV20-1	TRBJ2-4	NA	NA	TGCAGTGCATCTCGGCCAGCCAAAAACATTCAGTACTTC	CSASRPAKNIQYF
TRBV4-2	TRBJ2-5	NA	many	TGTGCCAGCAGCCAAGGGCGGCGACAAGAGACCCAGTACTTC	CASSQGRRQETQYF
TRBV11-1	TRBJ2-1	TRBD1	many	TGTGCCAGCAGGGGGACAGGCTACGGGGATGAGCAGTTCTTC	CASRGTGYGDEQFF
TRBV7-2	TRBJ2-1	NA	NA	TGTGCCAGCAGCTTAGGGGTTGGGGGGGGGCGGGGCTACAATGAGCAGTTCTTC	CASSLGVGGGRGYNEQFF
TRBV2	TRBJ2-7	TRBD2	many	TGTGCCAGCACCCCTACTAGCGGGGGGGCGAGCGAGCAGTACTTC	CASTPTSGGASEQYF
TRBV27	TRBJ2-7	NA	NA	TGTGCCAGCAGTTCTCTGCTGACTAGTACATGGGCCTACGAGCAGTACTTC	CASSSLLTSTWAYEQYF
TRBV7-9	TRBJ2-3	NA	many	TGTGCCAGCAGTGCCAGGGCCACAGATACGCAGTATTTT	CASSARATDTQYF
TRBV6-2/TRBV6-3	TRBJ2-7	NA	many	TGTGCCAGCAGTTTCTCCTGGGGCAACGAGCAGTACTTC	CASSFSWGNEQYF
TRBV12-3/TRBV12-4	TRBJ1-1	NA	few	TGTGCCAGCAGTTTTCCCGTGTACACTAAAGCTTTCTTT	CASSFPVYTKAFF
TRBV18	TRBJ1-3	NA	few	TGTGCCAGCTCACCCAACGGTATTGGAAACACCATATATTTT	CASSPNGIGNTIYF
TRBV7-9	TRBJ2-4	TRBD1	NA	TGTGCCAGCAGCTTCGAGGGGGCGTCGAACATTCAGTACTTC	CASSFEGASNIQYF
TRBV5-1	TRBJ2-5	TRBD1	many	TGTGCCAGCAGCTTTCGGACAGGCCAAGAGACCCAGTACTTC	CASSFRTGQETQYF
TRBV5-1	TRBJ2-1	NA	NA	TGCGCCAGCAGCGCCATAGGGCGTCACTACAATGAGCAGTTCTTC	CASSAIGRHYNEQFF
TRBV24-1	TRBJ2-1	NA	many	TGTGCCACCAGAGGAGACAGTCCCTGGCTGTTCTTC	CATRGDSPWLFF
TRBV7-9	TRBJ2-1	NA	many	TGTGCCAGCAGCTTAGCGAAATGGGAGAGAGGTAGCTGGGGTCTAGGGGATGAGCAGTTCTTC	CASSLAKWERGSWGLGDEQFF
TRBV29-1	TRBJ1-1	NA	many	TGCAGCGTGACCAAAGGTCTTGAAGCTTTCTTT	CSVTKGLEAFF
TRBV20-1	TRBJ1-4	TRBD1	NA	TGCAGTGCCCTACAGGGGGCGGGTGAAAAACTGTTTTTT	CSALQGAGEKLFF
TRBV7-2	TRBJ2-5	NA	many	TGTGCCAGCCCCCTCGGCGGGGGCGGGGAGACCCAGTACTTC	CASPLGGGGETQYF
TRBV28	TRBJ1-2	NA	many	TGTGCCAGCAGCACCGGGGCGGGGGCTAACTATGGCTACACCTTC	CASSTGAGANYGYTF